Listed here are 12 T cell receptor beta chains from one sample, sequenced in a study of human T cells and chemical hapten exposure. TCRdb re-called the RACE reads through MiXCR, storing one row per CDR3 protein. The sample contains more than 100,000 distinct CDR3 sequences, roughly 13% of which appear only once. Documented time point: patch test 1, 2 weeks after DPC sensitization. Documented treatment: therapeutic diphenylcyclopropenone sensitization with weekly scalp DPC. The sample was whole blood, taken in connection with sensitization to the hapten diphenylcyclopropenone (DPC). The receptors derive from a man between 18 and 35 years old with alopecia areata. Some clones in this sample may be carry-over from other donors' samples.

This clonotype was seen ten or more times. V is TRBV5-4 and J is TRBJ2-3; no clear D. V lost 2 bases to trimming and J lost 0 bases, with 10 bases between them. The germline V gene encodes CDR1 SGHNT and CDR2 YYREEE (reference sequence). The CDR3 loop spans 15 amino acids. The CDR3 bases are TGTGCCAGCAGCTTAGACGGAGATAGCACAGATACGCAGTATTTT. Translated, it gives CASSLDGDSTDTQYF.

This clonotype was detected a few times. The chain combines TRBV19 with TRBJ2-2; TRBD1 matches 7 bases. The CDR3 extends over 16 amino acids. V dropped 4 bases and J dropped 2; count of bases not matched to a gene: 7. The germline V gene encodes CDR1 LNHDA and CDR2 SQIVND (reference sequence). The CDR3, as DNA: TGTGCCAGTAGTAGAGACAGGGTAGTCAACACCGGGGAGCTGTTTTTT. Amino acid sequence: CASSRDRVVNTGELFF.

The gene calls are TRBV24-1 and TRBJ2-1, with 8 nucleotides matching TRBD2. This CDR3 comprises 17 residues. V dropped 5 bases and J dropped 2; count of bases not matched to a gene: 10. CDR1 and CDR2 from the germline V gene are KGHDR and SFDVKD. The CDR3 is CATSAPSEAGAYNEQFF. The DNA for the CDR3 is TGTGCCACCAGTGCTCCGTCCGAAGCGGGGGCCTACAATGAGCAGTTCTTC.

The CDR3 loop is CASSFNGGINEQYF. CDR3 nucleotides: TGTGCCAGCAGTTTTAATGGGGGGATAAACGAGCAGTACTTC. The rearrangement joins TRBV12-3 or TRBV12-4 to TRBJ2-7; D perhaps matches TRBD2 (6 bases). This CDR3 comprises 14 residues. Trimming stripped 3 bases from V and 5 bases from J, with 14 bases between.

The sample holds a few counts of this clonotype. The chain uses TRBV7-2 and TRBJ2-2; tentatively, D is TRBD1 (5 bases). This CDR3 has 16 residues. The germline V gene has CDR1 SGHTA and CDR2 FQGNSA. Between the trimmed V and J ends, which lost 1 base and 4 bases, there was a span of 13 bases. CDR3 loop: CASSLDQGAVTGELFF. CDR3 in DNA: TGTGCCAGCAGCTTAGACCAAGGGGCTGTCACCGGGGAGCTGTTTTTT.

V and J are TRBV14 and TRBJ1-1; 8 bases fit TRBD1. CDR3 length equals 19 residues. Germline trimming cut 2 bases from V and 5 bases from J; bases unmatched to any gene: 19. Germline V gene sequence: CDR1 SGHDN, CDR2 FVKESK. DNA of the CDR3: TGTGCCAGCAGCCAAAAAAGGGGGTATCCGGACAGGGTGGAAACTGAAGCTTTCTTT. It codes for CASSQKRGYPDRVETEAFF.

This clonotype was seen more than once but under ten times. V gene TRBV20-1 combines with J gene TRBJ2-1, with D perhaps matching TRBD1 (6 bases). This CDR3 spans 15 amino acids. V was pared by 0 bases and J by 4 bases, with 13 bases between. Germline V gene lookup returns CDR1 DFQATT and CDR2 SNEGSKA (reference sequence). The CDR3 nucleotides are TGCAGTGCTAGAGATCGCGCAGGGGCGTACAATGAGCAGTTCTTC. Amino acid sequence: CSARDRAGAYNEQFF.

This clonotype occurred a few times. J is TRBJ2-3 and V is TRBV28, with TRBD2 identical over 10 bases. With 5 bases clipped from V and 0 bases from J, the junction kept 8 bases outside the gene matches. The CDR3 runs to 17 residues. From germline, CDR1 is MDHEN and CDR2 SYDVKM. The CDR3: CASSQRRLAGSTDTQYF. CDR3 bases: TGTGCCAGCAGTCAACGCCGACTAGCGGGTAGCACAGATACGCAGTATTTT.

This clonotype was detected only a few times. The chain links TRBV4-1 to TRBJ1-5, with D possibly matching TRBD1 (5 bases). From germline, CDR1 is MGHRA and CDR2 YSYEKL. The CDR3 length is 15 residues. V was clipped by 6 bases and J by 1 base, with 13 bases between them. The CDR3 nucleotides read TGCGCCAGCAGTTTGAGGGGTGTGAGCAATCAGCCCCAGCATTTT. Its protein is CASSLRGVSNQPQHF.

The J gene is TRBJ2-2, the V gene TRBV12-3 or TRBV12-4; D uncertain. The CDR3 runs to 11 residues. V dropped 8 bases and J dropped 3 bases, with 4 bases sitting between them. The CDR3 DNA follows: TGTGCCAGCGGTGACACCGGGGAGCTGTTTTTT. It specifies CASGDTGELFF.

The chain links TRBV7-9 to TRBJ2-3, with a tentative D call TRBD2 (5 bases). This CDR3 is 13 amino acids long. The germline V gene encodes CDR1 SEHNR and CDR2 FQNEAQ (reference sequence). V was cut by 3 bases and J by 2 bases, with 6 bases left in between. As DNA, the CDR3 is TGTGCCAGCAGCTTCGGGGTCACAGATACGCAGTATTTT. As protein: CASSFGVTDTQYF.

The V gene is TRBV18, the J gene TRBJ1-1; 8 nucleotides match TRBD1. Germline loops: CDR1 KGHSH, CDR2 LQKENI. V was pared by 6 bases and J by 6 bases, with 6 bases of the junction left unmatched. CDR3 size: 13 residues. The CDR3 loop is CASSADRVAEAFF. In nucleotides, the CDR3 is TGTGCCAGCTCCGCGGACAGGGTCGCTGAAGCTTTCTTT.